This T cell receptor beta chain stems from a study of patients and donors after allogeneic stem cell transplantation. V lost 6 bases, J lost 2 bases, and 7 bases stayed unmatched. Germline values: CDR1 SQVTM, CDR2 ANQGSEA. The CDR3 contains 14 residues. This clonotype was seen ten or more times. Each CDR3 protein gets one entry after TCRdb re-called the RT-PCR reads with MiXCR. Here the sample spans roughly 940,000 distinct CDR3 sequences, roughly 18% being singletons. The sequence was obtained from a human donor who was either an allogeneic HSCT recipient or a stem cell or donor lymphocyte infusion donor (not recorded which). It is not recorded whose cells these are; they may come from a transplant donor. Material for sequencing was blood, either unsorted or a sorted T cell fraction (not recorded which). V usage is TRBV29-1 and J usage is TRBJ1-2; 9 bases map to TRBD1. The CDR3 here is CSVVDRGPNYGYTF. The CDR3 DNA follows: TGCAGCGTCGTGGACAGGGGCCCCAACTATGGCTACACCTTC.